This paragraph covers one T cell receptor beta chain sequence. This sample is drawn from a study of CD8 T cells in Susac syndrome. RNA totalling about 0.45 to 1 ug underwent reverse transcription with random hexamers. MiXCR was run by TCRdb on the immunoSEQ multiplex PCR reads, yielding one entry per CDR3 protein. Among about 150,000 distinct CDR3 sequences listed, about 95% were seen once. This CDR3 contains 14 residues. Germline loops: CDR1 SNHLY, CDR2 FYNNEI. V dropped 7 bases and J dropped 8 bases, with 15 bases sitting between them. This receptor was identified in a human donor with Susac syndrome. V usage is TRBV2 and J usage is TRBJ1-6; D gene uncertain. Sequencing was performed on CD4+ T cells from PBMCs. CDR3 coding DNA: TGTGCCAGCAACGGAGGGCAGTCCTATTCACCCCTCCACTTT. It encodes CASNGGQSYSPLHF.